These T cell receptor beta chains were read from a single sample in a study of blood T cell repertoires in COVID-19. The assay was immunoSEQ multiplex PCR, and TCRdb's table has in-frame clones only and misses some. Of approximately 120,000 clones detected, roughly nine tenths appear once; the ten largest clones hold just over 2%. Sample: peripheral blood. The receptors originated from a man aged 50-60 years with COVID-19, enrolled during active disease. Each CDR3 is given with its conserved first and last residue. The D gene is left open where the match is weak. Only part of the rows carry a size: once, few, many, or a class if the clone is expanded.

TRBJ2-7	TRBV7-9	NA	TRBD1	TGTGCCAGCAGCTCGGGACAGGGGGGCGTATACGAGCAGTACTTC	CASSSGQGGVYEQYF
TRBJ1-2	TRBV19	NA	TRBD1	TGTGCCAGTAGTAGTAACCTCGGGACAGGGAGTACTGGCTACACCTTC	CASSSNLGTGSTGYTF
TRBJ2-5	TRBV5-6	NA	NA	TGTGCCAGCAGCTTGGGAAGGGGGCAAGAGACCCAGTACTTC	CASSLGRGQETQYF
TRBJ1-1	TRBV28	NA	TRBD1	TGTGCCAGCAGTCCCGGGACAGGGGGCGCGGGGACTGAAGCTTTCTTT	CASSPGTGGAGTEAFF
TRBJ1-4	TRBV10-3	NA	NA	TGTGCCATCAGTGAGTCGCTGGGGGAGGGTGATAATGAAAAACTGTTTTTT	CAISESLGEGDNEKLFF
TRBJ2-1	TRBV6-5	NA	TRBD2	TGTGCCAGCAGTTACTCAGCGGGAGGGCCCTACAATGAGCAGTTCTTC	CASSYSAGGPYNEQFF
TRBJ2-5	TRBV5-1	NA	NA	TGCGCCAGCAGCTTGGGTACTGGAGAGACCCAGTACTTC	CASSLGTGETQYF
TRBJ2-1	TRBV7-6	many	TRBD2	TGTGCCAGCAGCTTAGGGACTAGCGGGAATATCTACAATGAGCAGTTCTTC	CASSLGTSGNIYNEQFF
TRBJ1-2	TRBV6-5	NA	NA	TGTGCCAGCAGTTACTCGAGAAGTCACTATGGCTACACCTTC	CASSYSRSHYGYTF
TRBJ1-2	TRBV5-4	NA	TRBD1	TGTGCCAGCAGCTTGGCAGGGGGACAGGGCTACACCTTC	CASSLAGGQGYTF
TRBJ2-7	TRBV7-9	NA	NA	TGTGCCAGCAGCTTATCGCGGACAGCCCTCTCCTACGAGCAGTACTTC	CASSLSRTALSYEQYF
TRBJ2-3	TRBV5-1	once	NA	TGCGCCAGCAGCTCCGAAGCCCACACAGATACGCAGTATTTT	CASSSEAHTDTQYF
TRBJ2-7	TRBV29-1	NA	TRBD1	TGCAGCGTTGAAGGGCAACAGGGGAACGAGCAGTACTTC	CSVEGQQGNEQYF
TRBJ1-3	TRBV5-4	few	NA	TGTGCCAGCAGCTTTCAGGGGACGACTGGAAACACCATATATTTT	CASSFQGTTGNTIYF
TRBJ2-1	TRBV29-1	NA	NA	TGCAGCGGGGGGGACATGTACAATGAGCAGTTCTTC	CSGGDMYNEQFF
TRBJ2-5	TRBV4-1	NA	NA	TGCGCCAGCAGCCTGCGGACTACGCAAGAGACCCAGTACTTC	CASSLRTTQETQYF
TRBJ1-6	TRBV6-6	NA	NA	TGTGCCAGCAGTTACTCGGGGGGAAGAAGAACACCCCTCCACTTT	CASSYSGGRRTPLHF
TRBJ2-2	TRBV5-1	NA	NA	TGCGCCAGCAGCTTTTACAGGGCCAACGGGGAGCTGTTTTTT	CASSFYRANGELFF
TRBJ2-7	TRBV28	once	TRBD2	TGTGCCAGCATCCCTGCGGGAGGGGGCAGGTACGAGCAGTACTTC	CASIPAGGGRYEQYF
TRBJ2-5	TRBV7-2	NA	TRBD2	TGTGCCAGCAGCCAGAGGACTAGCGGGAGAGGACAAGAGACCCAGTACTTC	CASSQRTSGRGQETQYF
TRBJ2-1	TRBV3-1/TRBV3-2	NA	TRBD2	TGTGCCAGCAGCCAAGTACGGGGGAGGGCCTACAATGAGCAGTTCTTC	CASSQVRGRAYNEQFF
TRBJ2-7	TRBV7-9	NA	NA	TGTGCCAGCAGCTTAGCTGAACTTCGCTCCTACGAGCAGTACTTC	CASSLAELRSYEQYF
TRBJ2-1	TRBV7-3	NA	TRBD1	TGTGCCAGCAGCTCGACAGGGGGCAGCTACAATGAGCAGTTCTTC	CASSSTGGSYNEQFF
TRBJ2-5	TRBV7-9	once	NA	TGTGCCAGCAGCTTAGGAGGGATAAGGCGAGAGACCCAGTACTTC	CASSLGGIRRETQYF
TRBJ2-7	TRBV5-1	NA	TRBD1	TGCGCCAGCAGCGAAACAGGGGTTGTCTCCTACGAGCAGTACTTC	CASSETGVVSYEQYF
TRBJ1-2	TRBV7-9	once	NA	TGTGCCAGCAGCTTATCAACCTCAGGGTCTTTTTATGGCTACACCTTC	CASSLSTSGSFYGYTF
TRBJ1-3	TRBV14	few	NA	TGTGCCAGCAGCCCACTTCAGGTGTTGGGAAACACCATATATTTT	CASSPLQVLGNTIYF
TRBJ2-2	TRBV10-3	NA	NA	TGTGCCATCGGGACGGGACTTTTCGGGGAGCTGTTTTTT	CAIGTGLFGELFF
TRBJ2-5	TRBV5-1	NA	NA	TGCGCCAGCAGCTTCGTGGGGGGAAAAGAGACCCAGTACTTC	CASSFVGGKETQYF
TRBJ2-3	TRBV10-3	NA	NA	TGTGCCATCAGTACAACAAGCACAGATACGCAGTATTTT	CAISTTSTDTQYF
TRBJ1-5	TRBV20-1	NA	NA	TGCAGTGCTAGTCCTGGACAGTACAATCAGCCCCAGCATTTT	CSASPGQYNQPQHF